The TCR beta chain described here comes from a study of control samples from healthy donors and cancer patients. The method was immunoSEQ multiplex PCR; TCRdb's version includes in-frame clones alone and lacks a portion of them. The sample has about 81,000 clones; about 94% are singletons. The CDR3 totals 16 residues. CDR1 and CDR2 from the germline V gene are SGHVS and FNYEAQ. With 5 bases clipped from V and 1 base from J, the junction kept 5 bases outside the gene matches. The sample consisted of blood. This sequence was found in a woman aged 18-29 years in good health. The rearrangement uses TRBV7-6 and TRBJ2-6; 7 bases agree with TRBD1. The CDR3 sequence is CASSAWTGSGANVLTF. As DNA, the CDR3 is TGTGCCAGCAGCGCCTGGACAGGTTCTGGGGCCAACGTCCTGACTTTC.